This T cell receptor (beta chain) was found in a study of blood T cell repertoires in COVID-19 (dated by TCRdb to the early 2020s). With regard to the full study: Collaborator samples came from the United States, Italy and Spain and covered acute and convalescent phases of COVID-19. The repertoires were made available in a free public database intended to serve as a resource for research on the immune response to SARS-CoV-2. Sample metadata almost always included a de-identified subject ID, COVID-19 status, age in years and sex. HLA class I and class II types, where available, came from metadata supplied by the sample provider rather than from assay-based typing. The dataset comprised deeply sampled blood TCRbeta repertoires from subjects exposed to, actively infected with, or recovered from COVID-19. The samples were drawn from the first 160 participants of the ongoing ImmuneRACE study and from 1,254 subjects provided by 6 global collaborators. The material from the prospective study consisted of cDNA or gDNA derived from T cells, B-cell-depleted T cells, or PBMCs. The research as a whole found: The quantity of clinical and demographic metadata differed by source and by participant and was supplied without curation.

Inclusive of the bounding cysteine and phenylalanine, the CDR3 is 15 residues long. Only the CDR3 part of the read is kept: 45 bases, read in frame from the first base. The germline V gene encodes CDR1 MNHEY and CDR2 SVGEGT. After removal of 2 bases from V and 4 bases from J, the junction retains 5 bases not matched to a gene. At one collaborating source in Seattle, patients were enrolled during active infection and were followed longitudinally through the course of disease. Each collaborating institution followed its own protocols to collect whole blood in K2EDTA tubes. For TCRbeta analysis, collaborators shipped samples in one of three forms: frozen whole blood, isolated PBMCs, or DNA extracted from either of those sample types. Concerning this clone itself: Its target antigen remains unknown. Base qualities are not recorded, but no much larger clone differs from it by a single base.

The immunoSEQ Assay, a bias-controlled multiplex PCR, was used to amplify TCRbeta CDR3 regions from genomic DNA. In the paper's pipeline: Within the assay, amplification of reference gene primers was used to estimate how many nucleated cells each sample contained. Sequence reads were collapsed and filtered to measure the absolute abundance of every unique TCRbeta CDR3 rearrangement. For each sample, productive Simpson clonality was calculated by taking the square root of Simpson's diversity index across productive rearrangements. Drawn from immuneACCESS, this table holds only the in-frame rearrangements with V and J called that TCRdb kept. Clones are partly lost; checked studies trace under half to an unresolved V gene and leave the rest unexplained. Clone size and V and J calls were adopted from that table, with D and trimming inferred from the DNA. Within this sample are 190,000 or so clones, with around 94% of them counted one time only. 0.6% to 0.9% of the sample is held by the ten biggest clonotypes.

The source is a young man with COVID-19, enrolled during active disease. The sample taken for sequencing was peripheral blood. Rearrangement joined TRBV6-2 or TRBV6-3 to TRBJ1-3, and 7 junction bases match TRBD1. DNA sequence: TGTGCCAGCAGTTACGACGACAGGGCCGGAAACACCATATATTTT. This gives the protein CASSYDDRAGNTIYF.